This T cell receptor beta chain emerged from a study of OX40 agonist ivuxolimab in advanced cancers. Findings of the study overall: CD4+ T cells averaged fewer expanded clones than CD8+ T cells. Clonal expansion from baseline to week 6 occurred in both CD4+ and CD8+ T cells.

Trimming cost V 4 bases and J 6 bases, with 25 bases left between them. The length of the CDR3 is 18 residues. Germline loops: CDR1 SGHVS, CDR2 FQNEAQ. Excluded were patients having autoimmune disease history or systemic immunosuppression. Note on this clone: No antigen is known for it.

Assay: immunoSEQ multiplex PCR; the TCRdb copy retains only in-frame clones and omits some. The sample shows under 45,000 clones, less than 85% of them seen only once. Sample: CD4+ or CD8+ T cells sorted from blood, taken in a trial of the OX40 agonist ivuxolimab. The TCR sequence derives from an adult with an advanced solid tumor such as melanoma, head and neck, liver or kidney cancer. The V and J genes are TRBV7-8 and TRBJ2-4; tentative D call: TRBD2 (6 bases). In DNA, the CDR3 is TGTGCCAGCAGCTCCCCTATTTTGCAGGGACTTCCCGTAAACATTCAGTACTTC. This encodes CASSSPILQGLPVNIQYF.